Presented here are 4 T cell receptor beta chains from one specimen sequenced in a study of cytomegalovirus exposure and HLA in healthy donors. The PCR contained 60 Vbeta and 13 Jbeta primers. The data were produced by immunoSEQ multiplex PCR, yet TCRdb's version contains in-frame clones alone and is incomplete. This sample has fewer than 250,000 clones, with 79% found just once. The material sequenced was PBMCs. These TCRs come from a woman aged 18-29 years in good health and CMV-seronegative.

This clone showed up just once. V is TRBV9 and J is TRBJ1-6; TRBD1 is a possible D gene (5 bases). The CDR3 totals 15 residues. The germline V gene has CDR1 SGDLS and CDR2 YYNGEE. Trimming pared 3 bases from V and 9 bases from J, leaving 16 bases between. CDR3 bases: TGTGCCAGCAGCGCTTCTCAAGGGGTTGGTTCACCCCTCCACTTT. Protein sequence: CASSASQGVGSPLHF.

This clone turned up a few times. The genes are TRBV9 and TRBJ2-1; 8 bases map to TRBD1. The germline V gene has CDR1 SGDLS and CDR2 YYNGEE. V shed 3 bases and J 15 bases; nucleotides not matched to a gene: 11. CDR3 length: 13 residues. CDR3 protein: CASSGGQGSTWFF. DNA for the CDR3: TGTGCCAGCAGCGGCGGACAGGGTTCGACGTGGTTCTTC.

This CDR3 is CASSYKTGGVTEAFF. The CDR3 DNA reads as TGTGCCAGCAGCTACAAGACAGGGGGCGTCACTGAAGCTTTCTTT. This rearrangement joins TRBV7-2 to TRBJ1-1, with 10 bases matching TRBD1. From germline, CDR1 is SGHTA and CDR2 FQGNSA. The CDR3 loop spans 15 amino acids. V lost 4 bases to trimming and J lost 4 bases; unmatched junction nucleotides: 6. The full variable domain, in which reference TRBV7-2 and TRBJ1-1 provide the parts outside the CDR3, is GAGVSQSPSNKVTEKGKDVELRCDPISGHTALYWYRQSLGQGLEFLIYFQGNSAPDKSGLPSDRFSAERTGGSVSTLTIQRTQQEDSAVYLCASSYKTGGVTEAFFGQGTRLTVV.

The rearrangement links TRBV29-1 to TRBJ1-1, with 8 bases that match TRBD1. V dropped 7 bases and J dropped 2; count of bases not matched to a gene: 9. CDR3 length: 14 amino acids. Germline V gives CDR1 SQVTM, CDR2 ANQGSEA. This chain's CDR3 is CSGSGAGGNTEAFF. CDR3 nucleotides: TGCAGCGGATCAGGCGCAGGGGGCAACACTGAAGCTTTCTTT.